These 19 T cell receptor beta chains were sequenced from one sample in a study of CD8 T cells in Susac syndrome. RNA in amounts of about 0.5 to 1 ug was reverse transcribed with random hexamers. TCRdb ran MiXCR on the immunoSEQ multiplex PCR reads and lists one entry per CDR3 protein. The table records roughly 120,000 distinct CDR3 sequences, 85% to 95% of them present only once. The sample consisted of CD4+ T cells from PBMCs. Every receptor here comes from a human donor with multiple sclerosis.

The J gene is TRBJ2-5, the V gene TRBV30; TRBD2 aligns across 11 bases. Trimming cost V 8 bases and J 2 bases; bases outside gene matches: 10. The CDR3 loop spans 15 amino acids. Germline V gene lookup returns CDR1 GTSNPN and CDR2 SVGIG (reference sequence). The CDR3 is CAGCPGTSGQETQYF. The CDR3 DNA sequence: TGTGCCGGATGCCCCGGGACTAGCGGACAAGAGACCCAGTACTTC.

This chain links TRBV7-9 with TRBJ1-2; a weak D match, TRBD1 (6 bases). CDR3 length equals 13 residues. Per germline, CDR1 SEHNR and CDR2 FQNEAQ (reference sequence). V was clipped by 6 bases and J by 8 bases, with 16 bases between them. The CDR3 loop is CASSTTGNVGYTF. The CDR3 bases are TGTGCCAGCAGTACCACAGGGAATGTCGGCTACACCTTC. Complete variable domain (other parts from reference TRBV7-9 and TRBJ1-2): DTGVSQNPRHKITKRGQNVTFRCDPISEHNRLYWYRQTLGQGPEFLTYFQNEAQLEKSRLLSDRFSAERPKGSFSTLEIQRTEQGDSAMYLCASSTTGNVGYTFGSGTRLTVV.

J is TRBJ1-4 and V is TRBV7-2; 7 bases fit TRBD1. CDR1 SGHTA and CDR2 FQGNSA come from the germline V gene. There are 13 residues in the CDR3. The V and J ends lost 6 bases and 7 bases, in that order; junction bases with no gene match: 5. As DNA, the CDR3 is TGTGCCAGCAGTGTCGACAGGGCTGAAAAACTGTTTTTT. This encodes CASSVDRAEKLFF.

The chain carries TRBV6-2 or TRBV6-3 and TRBJ2-7, with a weak D call TRBD2 (5 bases). The germline V gene has CDR1 MNHEY and CDR2 SVGEGT. The length of the CDR3 is 14 residues. V was shortened by 2 bases and J by 6 bases, with 14 bases between the two germline ends. The DNA for the CDR3 is TGTGCCAGCAGTTACGATTACGAGGGAGTCGAGCAGTACTTC. Translation: CASSYDYEGVEQYF.

With respect to this clonotype: An end of the junction does not agree with germline; a read error may underlie this. The chain recombines TRBV12-3 or TRBV12-4 with TRBJ2-1; the D gene is possibly TRBD1 (6 bases). CDR3 length equals 12 residues. The CDR3 region is CASSAKGVLSWF. The CDR3 DNA follows: TGTGCCAGCAGTGCCAAGGGGGTACTATCGTGGTTC.

Comment on this clonotype: At one end the junction does not follow the germline gene, possibly because of a read error. The rearrangement links TRBV6-2 or TRBV6-3 to TRBJ2-7; D perhaps matches TRBD1 (5 bases). The CDR3 sequence is 13 residues long. Germline CDR1 MNHEY, CDR2 SVGEGT. This CDR3 reads CASSDGQTYEQHF. The CDR3, as DNA: TGTGCCAGCAGTGACGGACAAACCTACGAGCAGCACTTC.

This rearrangement joins TRBV4-3 to TRBJ2-1; 10 bases are shared with TRBD1. V shed 0 bases, J shed 6 bases, and the junction held 5 bases outside the gene matches. This CDR3 has 16 amino acids. The germline V gene encodes CDR1 LGHNA and CDR2 YSLEER. The CDR3 protein is CASSQDLGQGRNEQFF. The CDR3, as DNA: TGCGCCAGCAGCCAAGATCTGGGACAGGGGCGCAATGAGCAGTTCTTC.

This clonotype has a single count. The chain combines TRBV30 with TRBJ2-2; D unclear. Germline CDR1 and CDR2: GTSNPN and SVGIG (reference sequence). This CDR3 contains 13 residues. V was trimmed by 7 bases and J by 7 bases, leaving 16 bases between them. CDR3 DNA sequence: TGTGCCTCCCCGGACCTAAACGGCGGGGAGCTGTTTTTT. It yields the protein CASPDLNGGELFF.

The chain links TRBV4-3 to TRBJ1-6, with D possibly being TRBD1 (6 bases). This CDR3 contains 15 residues. Per the germline V gene, CDR1 is LGHNA and CDR2 is YSLEER. Between the trimmed V and J ends, which lost 4 bases and 6 bases, there was a span of 13 bases. CDR3 amino acids: CASSLRQDLNSPLHF. The CDR3 region has the DNA TGCGCCAGCAGCCTTCGACAGGACCTTAATTCACCCCTCCACTTT.

The rearrangement uses TRBV30 and TRBJ1-1; D unresolved. This CDR3 contains 12 residues. Germline CDR1 reads GTSNPN; CDR2 reads SVGIG (reference sequence). Trimming left V 5 bases short and J 1 base short, with 8 bases between. CDR3 sequence (DNA): TGTGCCTGGGGAACGCGGAACACTGAAGCTTTCTTT. Its translation: CAWGTRNTEAFF.

The chain joins TRBV4-2 to TRBJ2-3; the match to TRBD1 covers 8 bases. V trimming: 0 bases; J trimming: 5 bases; junction bases outside the gene matches: 7. CDR1 and CDR2 (germline): LGHNA, YNFKEQ. The CDR3 is 16 amino acids. CDR3 loop: CASSQDNRGSGDTQYF. Here the CDR3 DNA reads TGTGCCAGCAGCCAAGATAACAGGGGGTCGGGAGATACGCAGTATTTT.

The chain links TRBV14 to TRBJ1-1; D is possibly TRBD1 (5 bases). This CDR3 is 15 amino acids long. The ends were cut back, 4 bases at V and 4 bases at J, with 16 bases in the middle. Germline V gene lookup returns CDR1 SGHDN and CDR2 FVKESK. CDR3 DNA sequence: TGTGCCAGCAGCCTCCAAGTGGGGGTGGCCACTGAAGCTTTCTTT. Translation: CASSLQVGVATEAFF.

CDR3 residues: CASSQSNYGYTF. The CDR3 DNA reads TGTGCCAGCAGCCAGTCTAACTATGGCTACACCTTC. The rearrangement joins TRBV3-1 to TRBJ1-2; D is ambiguous. The V gene's germline CDR1 is LGHDT and CDR2 YNNKEL (reference sequence). Trimming shortened V by 3 bases and J by 0 bases, and 2 bases separated the two germline ends. This CDR3 comprises 12 residues.

This CDR3 reads CASSQGAGTNTEAFF. CDR3 bases: TGTGCCAGCAGCCAAGGCGCAGGAACGAACACTGAAGCTTTCTTT. The J gene is TRBJ1-1, the V gene TRBV3-1; the D is unclear. The CDR3 is made up of 15 amino acids. Per germline, CDR1 LGHDT and CDR2 YNNKEL (reference sequence). Trimming stripped 1 base from V and 1 base from J, with 10 bases between.

J is TRBJ2-7 and V is TRBV20-1; TRBD2 matches 16 bases. CDR1 is DFQATT, CDR2 SNEGSKA, per germline (reference sequence). V lost 0 bases to trimming and J lost 4 bases; unmatched junction nucleotides: 9. The CDR3 covers 18 residues. The chain's CDR3 is CSARDNLGLAGGLYEQYF. The CDR3 nucleotides read TGCAGTGCTAGAGATAATCTGGGACTAGCGGGGGGGCTATACGAGCAGTACTTC.

The V gene is TRBV6-5, the J gene TRBJ2-7; 10 nucleotides align to TRBD2. With 0 bases clipped from V and 1 base from J, the junction kept 6 bases outside the gene matches. Per germline, CDR1 MNHEY and CDR2 SVGAGI. This CDR3 contains 17 residues. As DNA, the CDR3 is TGTGCCAGCAGTTACTCAATAGCGGGGGGAAGATCCTACGAGCAGTACTTC. Amino acid sequence: CASSYSIAGGRSYEQYF.

The gene calls are TRBV7-9 and TRBJ1-6; D is possibly TRBD1 (5 bases). The CDR3 is 15 residues long. The V and J ends lost 1 base and 5 bases respectively, with 9 bases between them. The germline V gene has CDR1 SEHNR and CDR2 FQNEAQ (reference sequence). In DNA form, the CDR3 reads TGTGCCAGCAGCTTAGGATCGGGGGATAATTCACCCCTCCACTTT. Translating it yields CASSLGSGDNSPLHF.

This rearrangement joins TRBV19 to TRBJ1-1; unclear D gene. Trimming stripped 2 bases from V and 1 base from J, with 11 bases between. The CDR3 is made up of 15 amino acids. Germline loops: CDR1 LNHDA, CDR2 SQIVND (reference sequence). CDR3 region: CASSIRRHSNTEAFF. The CDR3 DNA sequence: TGTGCCAGTAGTATACGCCGACATTCGAACACTGAAGCTTTCTTT.

V and J are TRBV11-3 and TRBJ2-2; a weak D match, TRBD2 (5 bases). From germline, CDR1 is SGHNT and CDR2 YENEEA. Trimming pared 5 bases from V and 9 bases from J, leaving 13 bases between. The CDR3 runs 13 residues. Here the CDR3 DNA reads TGTGCCAGCAGCCGTGAGGGTGCTCGGGAGCTGTTTTTT. This translates into CASSREGARELFF.